Following are 19 T cell receptor beta chains from one sample sequenced in a study of OX40 agonist ivuxolimab in advanced cancers. The table came from immunoSEQ multiplex PCR; TCRdb's copy has only in-frame clones and leaves some out. The sample includes approximately 77,000 clones, 80% to 95% of them seen just once. Sequences were derived from CD4+ or CD8+ T cells sorted from blood, sampled in a trial of the OX40 agonist ivuxolimab. These receptors were taken from an adult with an advanced solid tumor such as melanoma, head and neck, liver or kidney cancer.

V is TRBV10-3 and J is TRBJ2-2, with 8 bases identical to TRBD1. J lost 4 bases, V lost 7 bases, and 2 bases had no gene match. The CDR3 spans 13 residues. The germline gives CDR1 ENHRY, CDR2 SYGVKD. The CDR3 region is CAITDRGTGELFF. CDR3 nucleotides: TGTGCCATCACAGACAGGGGCACCGGGGAGCTGTTTTTT.

The V gene is TRBV6-1, the J gene TRBJ2-3, with D possibly matching TRBD1 (6 bases). Germline V gene lookup returns CDR1 MNHNS and CDR2 SASEGT. The CDR3 covers 18 residues. The V end was cut by 0 bases, the J end by 2 bases, with 18 bases between. The CDR3 sequence: CASSEALLQRGITDTQYF. The CDR3 bases are TGTGCCAGCAGTGAAGCCCTCCTACAGAGGGGGATCACAGATACGCAGTATTTT.

This sequence joins TRBV5-4 and TRBJ2-1, with 9 bases that match TRBD1. The germline V gene has CDR1 SGHNT and CDR2 YYREEE (reference sequence). CDR3 length: 14 residues. Trimming at V came to 4 bases and at J to 6 bases, leaving 5 bases not matched to a gene. CDR3 amino acids: CASSRRQGGNEQFF. CDR3 in DNA: TGTGCCAGCAGCCGGAGACAGGGGGGCAATGAGCAGTTCTTC.

CDR3 nucleotide sequence: TGTGCCTGGACCCGGGACAGGGTTAAAGGCTACACCTTC. It codes for CAWTRDRVKGYTF. V is TRBV30 and J is TRBJ1-2; 9 positions match TRBD1. The CDR3 is 13 amino acids. Losses at the gene ends were 4 bases for V and 8 bases for J; bases not matched to a gene: 8. CDR1 and CDR2 from the germline V gene are GTSNPN and SVGIG (reference sequence).

This chain uses TRBV9 with TRBJ2-2; perhaps TRBD2 as D (6 bases). Germline V gene data show CDR1 as SGDLS and CDR2 as YYNGEE. The CDR3 spans 15 residues. V was pared by 4 bases and J by 5 bases, with 15 bases between. The CDR3 loop reads CASSPREVLTGELFF. In nucleotides, the CDR3 is TGTGCCAGCAGCCCGAGGGAGGTTCTTACCGGGGAGCTGTTTTTT. Together with reference TRBV9 and TRBJ2-2, the CDR3 gives the full variable domain: DSGVTQTPKHLITATGQRVTLRCSPRSGDLSVYWYQQSLDQGLQFLIQYYNGEERAKGNILERFSAQQFPDLHSELNLSSLELGDSALYFCASSPREVLTGELFFGEGSRLTVL.

The chain recombines TRBV7-3 with TRBJ2-3; TRBD2 is a possible D gene (6 bases). Trimming cost V 5 bases and J 0 bases, with 18 bases left between them. CDR3 length: 17 amino acids. CDR1 and CDR2 (germline): SGHTA, FQGTGA. The CDR3 loop reads CASSPSSAGLSTDTQYF. The DNA of the CDR3 is TGTGCCAGCAGCCCTAGTTCTGCGGGACTGAGCACAGATACGCAGTATTTT.

This clone was picked up one time. This chain links TRBV5-1 with TRBJ2-2; D perhaps matches TRBD2 (6 bases). The CDR3 extends over 16 amino acids. Trimming cost V 1 base and J 5 bases, with 15 bases left between them. CDR1 and CDR2 from the germline V gene are SGHRS and YFSETQ. CDR3 region: CASSLLAESRTGELFF. The CDR3 DNA follows: TGCGCCAGCAGCTTGTTAGCGGAGTCGCGGACCGGGGAGCTGTTTTTT.

The chain combines TRBV19 with TRBJ2-5; no definite D call. Germline V lookup: CDR1 LNHDA, CDR2 SQIVND (reference sequence). The CDR3 covers 15 residues. Trimming took 4 bases from V and 5 from J, leaving 17 bases between them. CDR3 protein: CASSTRRESRETQYF. The CDR3, as DNA: TGTGCCAGTAGTACGCGACGAGAAAGTAGGGAGACCCAGTACTTC.

The chain recombines TRBV6-6 with TRBJ2-3; 7 bases are shared with TRBD1. Germline CDR1 and CDR2: MNHNY and SVGAGI (reference sequence). This CDR3 region has 14 residues. V was pared by 4 bases and J by 6 bases, with 7 bases of the junction left unmatched. CDR3 nucleotide sequence: TGTGCCAGCAGTTGGGGACAGTCTCTGGATACGCAGTATTTT. Its translation is CASSWGQSLDTQYF.

The chain couples TRBV28 to TRBJ1-1; D ambiguous. Germline V CDR1 and CDR2: MDHEN, SYDVKM. Trimming pared 2 bases from V and 0 bases from J, leaving 7 bases between. The CDR3 runs 14 residues. The CDR3 nucleotides are TGTGCCAGCAGTTTAGGGAACTTGAACACTGAAGCTTTCTTT. This sequence encodes CASSLGNLNTEAFF.

The genes are TRBV6-5 and TRBJ1-2; no clear D gene. This CDR3 contains 14 residues. Germline V gene sequence: CDR1 MNHEY, CDR2 SVGAGI. The V end was cut by 2 bases, the J end by 0 bases, with 7 bases between. This CDR3 reads CASSYEGANYGYTF. The CDR3 DNA is TGTGCCAGCAGTTACGAGGGAGCTAACTATGGCTACACCTTC.

A word on this clone: Other DNA sequences of this sample code for an identical CDR3. The V gene is TRBV7-3, the J gene TRBJ2-7; maybe TRBD2 (6 bases). The germline gives CDR1 SGHTA, CDR2 FQGTGA. The CDR3 sequence is 14 residues long. The V and J ends lost 5 bases and 4 bases respectively, with 15 bases between them. The CDR3: CASSRRSGDYEQYF. The CDR3 DNA follows: TGTGCCAGCAGCCGACGATCGGGGGATTACGAGCAGTACTTC.

This chain uses TRBV4-1 with TRBJ2-3; 9 bases map to TRBD2. V was clipped by 0 bases and J by 2 bases; unmatched bases: 9. Germline V gene data show CDR1 as MGHRA and CDR2 as YSYEKL. The CDR3 covers 18 residues. The CDR3 DNA sequence: TGCGCCAGCAGCCAAGATCCCCGGCTAGCGGGAACCACAGATACGCAGTATTTT. It specifies CASSQDPRLAGTTDTQYF.

The V call is TRBV6-1, the J call TRBJ2-7; possible D gene TRBD1, 5 bases. Per the germline V gene, CDR1 is MNHNS and CDR2 is SASEGT. Trimming pared 4 bases from V and 0 bases from J, leaving 13 bases between. This CDR3 has 15 residues. The CDR3 bases are TGTGCCAGCAGTGCGCTCACAGGTAGCTCCTACGAGCAGTACTTC. Amino acids: CASSALTGSSYEQYF.

The V call is TRBV4-3, the J call TRBJ1-2, with D unclear. Germline-derived CDR1 and CDR2 are LGHNA and YSLEER. The CDR3 is 14 amino acids. Trimming removed 0 bases at V and 7 bases at J, with 12 bases between. The CDR3 DNA reads as TGCGCCAGCAGCCAAGAAGTAAGAGCTGGTGGCTACACCTTC. Translated, it gives CASSQEVRAGGYTF.

The genes are TRBV7-5 and TRBJ2-7; the table names TRBD2, a call not compared with the DNA. TRBV7-5 is a listed pseudogene. There are 12 residues in the CDR3. The CDR3 sequence: CARSLARPVPYF. CDR3 DNA sequence: TGTGCCAGAAGCTTAGCACGCCCGGTGCCGTACTTC.

This clone has a handful of counts. The rearrangement joins TRBV4-2 to TRBJ2-1, with a possible D match to TRBD2 (5 bases). Germline V gene sequence: CDR1 LGHNA, CDR2 YNFKEQ. The V end was cut by 0 bases, the J end by 14 bases, with 17 bases between. This CDR3 comprises 14 residues. The CDR3 loop is CASSQDITSHSEFF. The CDR3 coding sequence is TGTGCCAGCAGCCAAGATATAACTAGTCACTCTGAGTTCTTC.

To note about this clone: At one boundary the junction diverges from the germline segment, which might be a read error. The chain joins TRBV7-7 to TRBJ2-3; 7 nucleotides agree with TRBD2. This CDR3 comprises 15 residues. Germline V gene data show CDR1 as SSHAT and CDR2 as FNYEAQ (reference sequence). The CDR3 loop reads CASSPGLGRGDTQYF. CDR3 in DNA: TGTGCTAGCAGCCCCGGACTAGGTCGTGGAGATACGCAGTATTTT. Full variable domain (remainder filled in from reference TRBV7-7 and TRBJ2-3): GAGVSQSPRYKVTKRGQDVTLRCDPISSHATLYWYQQALGQGPEFLTYFNYEAQPDKSGLPSDRFSAERPEGSISTLTIQRTEQRDSAMYRCASSPGLGRGDTQYFGPGTRLTVL.

The chain is built from TRBV2 and TRBJ1-2, with 7 bases matching TRBD1. The length of the CDR3 is 15 residues. The germline CDR1 and CDR2 sequences are SNHLY and FYNNEI. Unmatched junction bases numbered 12, after V lost 7 bases and J lost 4 bases. Here the CDR3 DNA reads TGTGCCAGCACCCCCGACAGGGCACAGACCTATGGCTACACCTTC. Amino acid sequence: CASTPDRAQTYGYTF.